This T cell receptor beta chain was found in a study of T cells in Graves' hyperthyroidism and ophthalmopathy. Findings and caveats of the study: A model of 13 V-J pairs discriminated ophthalmopathy from stable hyperthyroidism. Most thyroid clonotypes expanded above 0.001 were also detected in blood.

This clonotype was seen only a few times. What it binds is not known. It was RNA transcripts that yielded the amplified TCR beta CDR3 regions. RT-PCR in the first round (using the HTBI primer set) targeted the TCR CDR3. TCRdb called the multiplex PCR reads again in MiXCR, with one record for every CDR3 protein. Among a few hundred thousand distinct CDR3 sequences listed, nearly 15% were seen once. V gave up 4 bases and J gave up 6 bases; unmatched junction bases: 10. Germline-derived CDR1 and CDR2 are SGHRS and YFSETQ. This CDR3 is built from 14 residues. Each diagnosis drew on symptoms, thyroxine, TRAb, thyroid ultrasound and orbital computed tomography findings.

V and J are TRBV5-1 and TRBJ2-7, with 7 nucleotides matching TRBD1. The receptor comes from a woman between 55 and 75 years old with Graves' ophthalmopathy. Sequencing used blood. This chain's CDR3 is CASSRTGPTGEQYF. For the CDR3, the DNA is TGCGCCAGCAGCCGGACAGGTCCTACGGGCGAGCAGTACTTC.